This is a list of T cell receptor beta chains from one sample in a study of Ad26.COV2.S vaccination and SARS-CoV-2 variants. Method: immunoSEQ multiplex PCR; TCRdb's copy keeps in-frame clones and lacks some. The profile shows roughly 380,000 clones, about 85% of them singletons. Material: peripheral blood, obtained in a trial of Ad26.COV2.S vaccine versus placebo. The receptors shown here come from a person between 18 and 60 years old who received the Ad26.COV2.S COVID-19 vaccine or a placebo. The CDR3 runs from the conserved cysteine through the conserved F or W. D genes are given only for firm matches. The size field is filled for only some rows; it gives once, few, many or a size class.

- TRBJ2-1 once TRBV11-2 CASSRWAGEYEQFF TGTGCCAGCAGCCGCTGGGCAGGGGAGTATGAGCAGTTCTTC
- TRBJ2-1 - TRBV7-8 CASSLDSYNEQFF TGTGCCAGCAGCTTAGACAGTTACAATGAGCAGTTCTTC
TRBD1 TRBJ2-1 - TRBV29-1 CSVVPGTGSYNEQFF TGCAGCGTTGTCCCCGGGACAGGGTCCTACAATGAGCAGTTCTTC
- TRBJ2-6 - TRBV5-6 CASSFLGFISGANVLTF TGTGCCAGCAGCTTCCTGGGGTTTATCTCTGGGGCCAACGTCCTGACTTTC
- TRBJ1-2 - TRBV7-2 CASSLGRDYGYTF TGTGCCAGCAGCTTAGGAAGGGACTATGGCTACACCTTC
- TRBJ2-1 - TRBV14 CASSRRRAYNEQFF TGTGCCAGCAGCCGCCGACGTGCCTACAATGAGCAGTTCTTC
- TRBJ2-5 - TRBV2 CASSEVRGRGETQYF TGTGCCAGCAGTGAAGTTAGGGGGCGGGGTGAGACCCAGTACTTC
- TRBJ2-3 - TRBV7-9 CASSLSGSTDTQYF TGTGCCAGCAGCTTATCGGGATCCACAGATACGCAGTATTTT
TRBD2 TRBJ2-7 - TRBV30 CAWSRYRNSGSSYEQYF TGTGCCTGGAGTCGATACAGAAATAGCGGGAGTTCCTACGAGCAGTACTTC
- TRBJ2-7 - TRBV10-1 CASSETNSYEQYF TGCGCCAGCAGTGAGACAAACTCCTACGAGCAGTACTTC
- TRBJ1-2 - TRBV2 CASRDSTANYGYTF TGTGCCAGCAGAGACTCGACAGCTAACTATGGCTACACCTTC
- TRBJ2-1 - TRBV6-4 CASSDSAKNEQFF TGTGCCAGCAGTGACTCGGCCAAGAATGAGCAGTTCTTC
- TRBJ2-6 - TRBV18 CASSRPDGPSNGANVLTF TGTGCCAGCTCACGCCCTGACGGGCCCTCTAATGGGGCCAACGTCCTGACTTTC
- TRBJ1-4 - TRBV5-4 CASSADATNEKLFF TGTGCCAGCAGCGCGGATGCAACTAATGAAAAACTGTTTTTT
- TRBJ1-1 once TRBV7-9 CASSLLAGMNTEAFF TGTGCCAGCAGCTTACTCGCAGGAATGAACACTGAAGCTTTCTTT
TRBD2 TRBJ2-7 - TRBV30 CAWSIAGGYEQYF TGTGCCTGGAGTATAGCGGGAGGGTACGAGCAGTACTTC
- TRBJ2-1 - TRBV5-4 CASSGGGGSSYNEQFF TGTGCCAGCAGCGGGGGCGGGGGAAGCTCCTACAATGAGCAGTTCTTC
TRBD1 TRBJ1-1 - TRBV7-2 CASSSGQLNTEAFF TGTGCCAGCAGCTCGGGACAGTTGAACACTGAAGCTTTCTTT
- TRBJ2-7 - TRBV7-2 CASSTQTGTKRYEQYF TGTGCCAGCAGCACACAGACCGGGACGAAACGATACGAGCAGTACTTC
- TRBJ2-1 - TRBV19 CASKGYNEQFF TGTGCCAGTAAAGGATACAATGAGCAGTTCTTC
TRBD1 TRBJ1-6 - TRBV7-6 CASSRTQQGAANNSPLHF TGTGCCAGCAGCCGAACCCAACAGGGGGCTGCAAATAATTCACCCCTCCACTTT
TRBD1 TRBJ1-4 - TRBV15 CATSTEDGTGLKREKLFF TGTGCCACCAGCACCGAAGACGGGACAGGGCTTAAAAGGGAAAAACTGTTTTTT
TRBD2 TRBJ2-7 once TRBV24-1 CATSDLRTSGFYEQYF TGTGCCACCAGTGATTTACGGACTAGCGGTTTCTACGAGCAGTACTTC
- TRBJ1-2 once TRBV29-1 CSVNTKANYGYTF TGCAGCGTTAACACTAAAGCTAACTATGGCTACACCTTC
- TRBJ1-4 - TRBV30 CAWRVRGSEKLFF TGTGCCTGGAGGGTAAGGGGTAGTGAAAAACTGTTTTTT
TRBD2 TRBJ2-1 - TRBV24-1 CATSGAGDNWNEQFF TGTGCCACCAGTGGCGCGGGAGATAATTGGAATGAGCAGTTCTTC
TRBD1 TRBJ1-1 - TRBV2 CASSVAGGPNTEAFF TGTGCCAGCAGTGTGGCAGGGGGGCCGAACACTGAAGCTTTCTTT
- TRBJ2-1 once TRBV4-3 CASSWDTYNEQFF TGCGCCAGCAGTTGGGACACCTACAATGAGCAGTTCTTC
- TRBJ2-2 - TRBV6-4 CASSDSYTGELFF TGTGCCAGCAGTGACTCCTACACCGGGGAGCTGTTTTTT
TRBD1 TRBJ2-1 - TRBV18 CASSQTGQGGSEQFF TGTGCCAGCTCACAAACCGGACAGGGCGGAAGTGAGCAGTTCTTC
TRBD2 TRBJ2-3 - TRBV18 CASSQGLARDTQYF TGTGCCAGCTCCCAAGGACTAGCTCGAGATACGCAGTATTTT
- TRBJ2-5 - TRBV2 CASRVPLGASETQYF TGTGCCAGCAGGGTCCCCCTGGGGGCGTCGGAGACCCAGTACTTC
- TRBJ2-7 - TRBV7-2 CASSTRGQISNEQYF TGTGCCAGCAGCACCCGGGGCCAGATAAGCAACGAGCAGTACTTC
- TRBJ2-2 - TRBV6-2/TRBV6-3 CASSYTHTGELFF TGTGCCAGCAGTTACACGCACACCGGGGAGCTGTTTTTT
- TRBJ1-2 - TRBV28 CASSLIGSNYGYTF TGTGCCAGCAGTTTAATAGGCAGTAACTATGGCTACACCTTC
- TRBJ2-3 - TRBV7-2 CASSLASRGTNTQYF TGTGCCAGCAGCTTAGCTAGCCGTGGTACAAATACGCAGTATTTT
TRBD2 TRBJ2-3 - TRBV18 CASSTLGATSGRAGADTQYF TGTGCCAGCTCAACCCTCGGCGCAACTAGCGGGAGGGCCGGGGCAGATACGCAGTATTTT
- TRBJ2-7 - TRBV6-2/TRBV6-3 CASSYSLGDLLYEQYF TGTGCCAGCAGTTACTCGCTGGGGGACCTACTATACGAGCAGTACTTC
TRBD2 TRBJ2-1 - TRBV28 CAILGLAGGSYNEQFF TGTGCCATCCTGGGACTAGCGGGAGGATCCTACAATGAGCAGTTCTTC
- TRBJ1-1 - TRBV30 CAWTPDRNTEAFF TGTGCCTGGACCCCGGACAGGAACACTGAAGCTTTCTTT
TRBD1 TRBJ2-7 - TRBV30 CAYTGTGGLNEQYF TGTGCCTACACCGGGACAGGGGGTTTAAACGAGCAGTACTTC
TRBD1 TRBJ2-2 - TRBV24-1 CATRGQGAVGELFF TGTGCCACCAGAGGACAGGGGGCCGTCGGGGAGCTGTTTTTT
- TRBJ1-3 - TRBV14 CASSQSLAGRGNTIYF TGTGCCAGCAGCCAATCACTCGCAGGGCGTGGAAACACCATATATTTT
- TRBJ2-7 - TRBV6-5 CASSRDSHYEQYF TGTGCCAGCAGTAGGGACTCTCACTACGAGCAGTACTTC
TRBD2 TRBJ2-4 - TRBV5-1 CASRGTSGTKNIQYF TGCGCCAGCAGGGGGACTAGCGGAACCAAAAACATTCAGTACTTC
- TRBJ1-2 once TRBV11-2 CASSSDLGGYTF TGTGCCAGCAGCTCGGACCTGGGAGGCTACACCTTC
TRBD1 TRBJ2-1 - TRBV5-1 CASSPKTQGARHNEQFF TGCGCCAGCAGCCCAAAAACACAGGGGGCGAGACACAATGAGCAGTTCTTC
- TRBJ2-7 - TRBV2 CASSEPLGAPYEQYF TGTGCCAGCAGTGAGCCTCTGGGGGCCCCCTACGAGCAGTACTTC
- TRBJ1-3 - TRBV5-1 CASSPLGFSGNTIYF TGCGCCAGCAGCCCGTTGGGTTTCTCTGGAAACACCATATATTTT
- TRBJ2-7 - TRBV4-1 CASSQPSGRGGFYEQYF TGCGCCAGCAGCCAACCATCGGGCAGGGGGGGATTCTACGAGCAGTACTTC
- TRBJ1-6 - TRBV7-8 CASSLGSTGRNSPLHF TGTGCCAGCAGCTTAGGTAGTACCGGGCGTAATTCACCCCTCCACTTT
TRBD1 TRBJ1-2 - TRBV7-8 CASSPGQMNYGYTF TGTGCCAGCAGCCCGGGACAGATGAACTATGGCTACACCTTC
TRBD1 TRBJ2-2 - TRBV9 CASRLGDRQDRELFF TGTGCCAGCAGGCTCGGGGACAGGCAAGACCGGGAGCTGTTTTTT
- TRBJ2-5 - TRBV25-1 CASSDPGRSQETQYF TGTGCCAGCAGTGACCCCGGCAGGTCCCAAGAGACCCAGTACTTC